A selection of T cell receptor beta chains follows, all from one sample in a study of control samples from healthy donors and cancer patients. Sequencing used immunoSEQ multiplex PCR; TCRdb keeps in-frame clones, though not all of them. The sample carries 54,000 or so clones, approximately 95% recorded once. Sequencing was performed on blood. Receptors were obtained from a man aged 25-40 years in good health. CDR3s include the opening cysteine and the closing phenylalanine or tryptophan. D genes are given only for firm matches. Size is omitted from some rows. Given values are once, few, many or a class for expanded clones.

TRBV7-2	TRBD1	TRBJ2-1	-	TGTGCCAGCAGCTTCCCTCTCGGACAGGGGGGGAATGAGCAGTTCTTC	CASSFPLGQGGNEQFF
TRBV19	-	TRBJ1-2	-	TGTGCCAGTAGTATATCGCCAGGGGTTAACTATGGCTACACCTTC	CASSISPGVNYGYTF
TRBV6-2/TRBV6-3	-	TRBJ2-7	-	TGTGCCAGCAGTTACTCCCCCTATACCGGGACTCCACCCTACGAGCAGTACTTC	CASSYSPYTGTPPYEQYF
TRBV18	TRBD1	TRBJ1-3	-	TGTGCCAGCTCTCCGCAGGGGGTTACCTTCTCTGGAAACACCATATATTTT	CASSPQGVTFSGNTIYF
TRBV7-9	TRBD2	TRBJ2-3	-	TGTGCCAGCGGGGGACTAGCGGGAGGGCCGTTCACAGATACGCAGTATTTT	CASGGLAGGPFTDTQYF
TRBV9	TRBD2	TRBJ2-1	-	TGTGCCAGCAGCGCCGGGACTAGCGGGCTAAGAGAGGACTATGAGCAGTTCTTC	CASSAGTSGLREDYEQFF
TRBV2	-	TRBJ1-1	-	TGTGCCAGCTCACCGGACGGGATGAACACTGAAGCTTTCTTT	CASSPDGMNTEAFF
TRBV5-1	TRBD1	TRBJ1-5	-	TGCGCCAGCAGCTTAGGACAGGGGGCCAATCAGCCCCAGCATTTT	CASSLGQGANQPQHF
TRBV6-5	TRBD1	TRBJ1-2	-	TGTGCCAGCAGTTACTCTGAGGGGGCGAACTATGGCTACACCTTC	CASSYSEGANYGYTF
TRBV4-1	TRBD2	TRBJ2-7	-	TGCGCCAGCAGCCATGGGACTAGCGGGATCTCCTACGAGCAGTACTTC	CASSHGTSGISYEQYF
TRBV6-2/TRBV6-3	-	TRBJ2-7	once	TGTGCCAGCAGTTACCCCAGGGGGAGGGGCGCCTACGAGCAGTACTTC	CASSYPRGRGAYEQYF
TRBV5-1	-	TRBJ2-2	-	TGCGCCAGCAGCTTGGGGGGGCCGTCAACCGGGGAGCTGTTTTTT	CASSLGGPSTGELFF
TRBV11-2	TRBD1	TRBJ2-3	-	TGTGCCAGCAGCAAAGACAGGGTCTCAGATACGCAGTATTTT	CASSKDRVSDTQYF
TRBV6-5	TRBD2	TRBJ2-3	-	TGTGCCAGCAGGGGGGGACTAGCGGGAACAGATACGCAGTATTTT	CASRGGLAGTDTQYF
TRBV11-2	-	TRBJ1-1	-	TGTGCCAGCAGCTCCTCTCTGGACCGCAATAAATTTGAAGCTTTCTTT	CASSSSLDRNKFEAFF
TRBV27	-	TRBJ1-2	-	TGTGCCAGCAGTTTTATCCCCGGGGGTGGCTACACCTTC	CASSFIPGGGYTF
TRBV6-2/TRBV6-3	TRBD1	TRBJ1-5	-	TGTGCCAGCAGTTACGGGACAGGGAGCCTTTATAGCAATCAGCCCCAGCATTTT	CASSYGTGSLYSNQPQHF
TRBV5-4	TRBD2	TRBJ2-1	-	TGTGCCAGCAGCGAAACTAGCGGGAGTACGAATGAGCAGTTCTTC	CASSETSGSTNEQFF
TRBV27	TRBD2	TRBJ2-7	few	TGTGCCAGCAGTTTAAAAGGACTAGCATTCTACGAGCAGTACTTC	CASSLKGLAFYEQYF
TRBV9	TRBD1	TRBJ1-1	-	TGTGCCAGCAGCGCGAGGCAGGGGGCCGACACTGAAGCTTTCTTT	CASSARQGADTEAFF
TRBV6-5	TRBD1	TRBJ2-1	-	TGTGCCAGCAGTAAGACAGGGGCGGACAATGAGCAGTTCTTC	CASSKTGADNEQFF
TRBV29-1	-	TRBJ1-3	-	TGCAGCGTTGAGAAGGGGACTGGAAACACCATATATTTT	CSVEKGTGNTIYF
TRBV6-5	TRBD2	TRBJ2-5	-	TGTGCCAGCAGTCCCGGGACTAGTGCGGTAGAGACCCAGTACTTC	CASSPGTSAVETQYF
TRBV7-2	-	TRBJ2-7	once	TGTGCCAGCAGCTTAGAAGGGAGTAGTCACGAGCAGTACTTC	CASSLEGSSHEQYF
TRBV27	-	TRBJ1-5	-	TGTGCCAGCAGACGTTTTACGAGCAATGGGCCCCAGCATTTT	CASRRFTSNGPQHF
TRBV18	-	TRBJ1-5	-	TGTGCCAGCTCACCAGAGCCTTATAGCAATCAGCCCCAGCATTTT	CASSPEPYSNQPQHF
TRBV24-1	-	TRBJ2-1	once	TGTGCCACCAGTGATGGTCGGGAGCTCTCCTACAATGAGCAGTTCTTC	CATSDGRELSYNEQFF
TRBV24-1	TRBD2	TRBJ2-1	-	TGTGCCACCGAGAGCGGGAGGATTAATGAGCAGTTCTTC	CATESGRINEQFF
TRBV27	TRBD2	TRBJ2-7	-	TGTGCCAGCAGTTTATATGGCGGGAGAAGCTACGAGCAGTACTTC	CASSLYGGRSYEQYF
TRBV24-1	-	TRBJ2-5	-	TGTGCCACCAGTGATTTGGGCAGACAAGAGACCCAGTACTTC	CATSDLGRQETQYF
TRBV5-1	TRBD1	TRBJ2-7	-	TGCGCCAGCAGCGGGACAGGGCTGGGCGAGCAGTACTTC	CASSGTGLGEQYF
TRBV5-1	TRBD1	TRBJ1-4	-	TGCGCCAGCAGCGAAGCAGCAGGGGGTGGGGAAAAACTGTTTTTT	CASSEAAGGGEKLFF
TRBV5-1	TRBD1	TRBJ2-3	-	TGCGCCAGCAGCCCCCGGGACAGGGGAACAGATACGCAGTATTTT	CASSPRDRGTDTQYF
TRBV5-1	-	TRBJ2-1	-	TGCGCCAGCAGCTTGGGAGCGGACAATGAGCAGTTCTTC	CASSLGADNEQFF
TRBV24-1	-	TRBJ2-2	-	TGTGCCACCAGTCTCCTGGCCGGGGAGCTGTTTTTT	CATSLLAGELFF
TRBV27	TRBD1	TRBJ2-3	-	TGTGCCAGCAGTTTAGTGACAGGGTCTAGGTCAGATACGCAGTATTTT	CASSLVTGSRSDTQYF
TRBV7-9	TRBD1	TRBJ2-2	once	TGTGCCAGCAGCAACGGGGAGGGGACAGGGGGCTTCACCGGGGAGCTGTTTTTT	CASSNGEGTGGFTGELFF
TRBV10-2	TRBD1	TRBJ1-1	-	TGCGCCAGCAGGGGGACAGGGGGGAACACTGAAGCTTTCTTT	CASRGTGGNTEAFF
TRBV28	TRBD2	TRBJ2-3	-	TGTGCCAGCAGTTTCGGGACTAGCGGGAGGGAGGTAGATACGCAGTATTTT	CASSFGTSGREVDTQYF
TRBV27	TRBD1	TRBJ2-5	-	TGTGCCAGCATGAGTGCAGGGGGTGTTGAGACCCAGTACTTC	CASMSAGGVETQYF
TRBV14	TRBD2	TRBJ2-7	once	TGTGCCAGCAGCCAAGGTTCAGGTCCGGGTAGCGGGAGCGTCGAGCAGTACTTC	CASSQGSGPGSGSVEQYF
TRBV24-1	-	TRBJ2-1	-	TGTGCCACCAGTGACCCCCTTCCCGAGGGGAACAATGAGCAGTTCTTC	CATSDPLPEGNNEQFF
TRBV7-8	-	TRBJ1-5	-	TGTGCCAGCAGCTTAGCCTTACAGGGTGGCAATCAGCCCCAGCATTTT	CASSLALQGGNQPQHF
TRBV7-9	-	TRBJ1-4	-	TGTGCCAGCAGCTTAGCAGTGGGGGCTAATGAAAAACTGTTTTTT	CASSLAVGANEKLFF
TRBV5-1	TRBD1	TRBJ1-6	once	TGCGCCAGCAGCTTGAAGGGGGCTTGGGAACCCCTCCACTTT	CASSLKGAWEPLHF
TRBV7-9	TRBD1	TRBJ2-3	-	TGTGCCAGCAGCCCACCCCGAGACAGGGTCCTAGCAGATACGCAGTATTTT	CASSPPRDRVLADTQYF
TRBV4-3	-	TRBJ2-3	-	TGCGCCAGCAGGAGCGGCCGGAGGGGACAAACAGATACGCAGTATTTT	CASRSGRRGQTDTQYF
TRBV2	-	TRBJ2-4	once	TGTGCCAGCAGTGCTAGGGGTGGGGCCAAAAACATTCAGTACTTC	CASSARGGAKNIQYF
TRBV14	TRBD2	TRBJ2-7	once	TGTGCCAGCAGCCAAGAGTTGCGGGGGGTCTACGAGCAGTACTTC	CASSQELRGVYEQYF
TRBV28	-	TRBJ2-7	-	TGTGCCAGCAGTACCACAGGGAGGTACGAGCAGTACTTC	CASSTTGRYEQYF
TRBV28	-	TRBJ2-7	-	TGTGCCAGCAGTTTGGGCCCCTCAAACGAGCAGTACTTC	CASSLGPSNEQYF
TRBV5-1	-	TRBJ1-5	-	TGCGCCAGCAGCTTACATGGGAATCAGCCCCAGCATTTT	CASSLHGNQPQHF
TRBV6-2/TRBV6-3	-	TRBJ2-7	-	TGTGCCAGCAGTTACTCGAAAGGTTACGAGCAGTACTTC	CASSYSKGYEQYF